The next 7 T cell receptor beta chains were all read from a single sample in a study of shared T cell receptors in the human thymus. Assay: immunoSEQ multiplex PCR; the TCRdb copy retains only in-frame clones and omits some. The table has roughly 550,000 clones, 78% seen once. These data were also reused for a study on human thymus T cells.

Sequenced input: thymocytes. These receptors originate from a boy in the first two years of life with a congenital heart defect.

This clone was recorded only once. This rearrangement joins TRBV5-6 to TRBJ2-1; 8 bases are shared with TRBD1. This CDR3 is built from 15 residues. Per the germline V gene, CDR1 is SGHDT and CDR2 is YYEEEE. V dropped 3 bases and J dropped 3; count of bases not matched to a gene: 5. As DNA, the CDR3 is TGTGCCAGCAGCTCTCCGGGACAGGACTACAATGAGCAGTTCTTC. Protein: CASSSPGQDYNEQFF.

The rearrangement joins TRBV14 to TRBJ2-7, with 10 nucleotides matching TRBD1. Looked up from germline, CDR1 is SGHDN and CDR2 is FVKESK. CDR3 size: 18 residues. Losses at the gene ends were 4 bases for V and 0 bases for J; bases not matched to a gene: 12. CDR3 loop: CASSPRDRGKYTSYEQYF. For the CDR3, the DNA is TGTGCCAGCAGCCCCCGGGACAGGGGCAAATATACCTCCTACGAGCAGTACTTC.

The chain carries TRBV19 and TRBJ1-1; possible D gene TRBD1, 6 bases. CDR3 length: 15 amino acids. Germline V gives CDR1 LNHDA, CDR2 SQIVND (reference sequence). Between the trimmed V and J ends, which lost 4 bases and 2 bases, there was a span of 14 bases. In DNA, the CDR3 is TGTGCCAGTAGTAACCGGACAGCCATTAACACTGAAGCTTTCTTT. This translates into CASSNRTAINTEAFF.

V and J are TRBV21-1 and TRBJ1-5. TRBV21-1 is a documented pseudogene. This CDR3 comprises 16 residues. CDR3 loop: CASSREGFTSNQPQHF. In nucleotides, the CDR3 is TGTGCCAGCAGCAGAGAGGGCTTTACCAGCAATCAGCCCCAGCATTTT.

This clone occurred once. The chain employs TRBV5-3 and TRBJ2-3; TRBD1 matches 10 bases. TRBV5-3 is treated as an ORF (open reading frame) with a function not yet certain. V was clipped by 8 bases and J by 2 bases; unmatched bases: 5. The CDR3 loop spans 14 amino acids. The CDR3 sequence: CARKTGGFTDTQYF. The CDR3 nucleotides are TGTGCCAGGAAGACAGGGGGCTTCACAGATACGCAGTATTTT.

The chain joins TRBV29-1 to TRBJ2-7; 9 bases are a match to TRBD2. Germline trimming cut 6 bases from V and 4 bases from J; bases unmatched to any gene: 10. Germline V lookup: CDR1 SQVTM, CDR2 ANQGSEA. The CDR3 runs 14 residues. The DNA of the CDR3 is TGCAGCGTCCCCTCGGGAGCGGGAGGTTACGAGCAGTACTTC. Translation gives CSVPSGAGGYEQYF.

CDR3 DNA: TGTGCCAGCAGCCAAGACCTGGGGGGACTCGGGAATGAGCAGTTCTTC. Protein sequence: CASSQDLGGLGNEQFF. V and J are TRBV4-2 and TRBJ2-1; a weak D match, TRBD2 (6 bases). The CDR3 consists of 16 residues. The ends were cut back, 0 bases at V and 7 bases at J, with 16 bases in the middle. Germline V CDR1 and CDR2: LGHNA, YNFKEQ.